This T cell receptor (beta chain) is from a study of cytomegalovirus exposure and HLA in healthy donors. Findings and caveats of the study: The study put about 180 TCR beta chains on its list as cytomegalovirus-associated. Highly shared sequence variants in one cluster were likely a sequencing artifact. Relative to the approximately 700-donor mean, N-insertions were reportedly fewer in an Asian-associated ancestry cluster in a later analysis.

As for this clone: Its antigen is currently unknown.

The V and J ends lost 4 bases and 5 bases respectively, with 20 bases between them. Germline V gene lookup returns CDR1 KGHSH and CDR2 LQKENI. The CDR3 sequence is 16 residues long. PCR used 60 Vbeta primers and 13 Jbeta primers. The authors' processing: The count from a later analysis was 65 million to 90 million unique TCR beta chains, about 10 million of them shared. The table came from immunoSEQ multiplex PCR; TCRdb's copy has only in-frame clones and leaves some out. V and J calls and clone size are as listed in that table; D and trimming were resolved from the DNA. The sample carries over 150,000 clones, about 76% recorded once.

J is TRBJ2-5 and V is TRBV18, with TRBD1 as a possible D gene (6 bases). The sequenced material came from PBMCs. The TCR sequence derives from a woman between 18 and 29 years old in good health and CMV-seropositive. The CDR3 DNA follows: TGTGCCAGCTCACAAATCTCAACGACAGGTTGGGAGACCCAGTACTTC. This codes for CASSQISTTGWETQYF.